These 20 T cell receptor beta chains originate from one sample sequenced in a study of CD8+ T cells in alopecia areata. Following RNA extraction, reverse transcription yielded cDNA that acted as the sequencing template. Only in-frame clones appear in the TCRdb table, and some are missing; sequencing was by immunoSEQ multiplex PCR. The sample includes 200,000 or so clones, less than 50% of them seen just once. Treatment specified: oral pan-JAK inhibitor, 5-10 mg twice daily. This material consisted of CD4+ T cells sorted from blood, taken around week 37, from a patient treated with tofacitinib. The receptor set was obtained from a human donor with alopecia areata.

This clone has more than one count but fewer than ten. CDR3 protein: CSATPSVSTDTQYF. CDR3 coding DNA: TGCAGCGCCACCCCCTCAGTAAGCACAGATACGCAGTATTTT. The V call is TRBV29-1, the J call TRBJ2-3; D gene ambiguous. Germline lookup yields CDR1 SQVTM and CDR2 ANQGSEA. The V gene lost 7 bases and the J gene lost 0 bases, with 14 bases spanning the gap. The CDR3 consists of 14 residues.

The J gene is TRBJ2-7, the V gene TRBV29-1; D is unclear. The CDR3 is 13 amino acids. Germline loops: CDR1 SQVTM, CDR2 ANQGSEA. Trimming stripped 0 bases from V and 5 bases from J, with 11 bases between. DNA of the CDR3: TGCAGCGTTGAAGAAGGGCTGGGGAACGAGCAGTACTTC. Translated: CSVEEGLGNEQYF.

This clone occurred a few times. This chain joins TRBV30 and TRBJ2-7; possibly TRBD2 for D (6 bases). CDR3 length: 14 residues. The germline CDR1 and CDR2 sequences are GTSNPN and SVGIG (reference sequence). Between the trimmed V and J ends, which lost 1 base and 1 base, there was a span of 11 bases. Here the CDR3 reads CAWSAGGGSYEQYF. The DNA for the CDR3 is TGTGCCTGGAGTGCCGGGGGTGGGTCCTACGAGCAGTACTTC.

This clone was seen only a few times. The chain recombines TRBV7-9 with TRBJ2-2; TRBD1 or TRBD2 may be the D gene (5 bases each). This CDR3 has 16 amino acids. The germline V gene encodes CDR1 SEHNR and CDR2 FQNEAQ (reference sequence). Trimming pared 7 bases from V and 3 bases from J, leaving 18 bases between. CDR3 nucleotide sequence: TGTGCCAGCACAGCCGGGACCCATATCGACACCGGGGAGCTGTTTTTT. Encoded protein: CASTAGTHIDTGELFF.

The chain carries TRBV29-1 and TRBJ2-5, with 7 nucleotides matching TRBD2. The germline V gene encodes CDR1 SQVTM and CDR2 ANQGSEA. This CDR3 spans 13 amino acids. V was clipped by 1 base and J by 9 bases; unmatched bases: 8. CDR3 region: CSVEAPPRGAQYF. The CDR3 DNA reads as TGCAGCGTTGAAGCCCCTCCTCGGGGGGCCCAGTACTTC. The full variable domain, in which reference TRBV29-1 and TRBJ2-5 provide the parts outside the CDR3, is SAVISQKPSRDICQRGTSLTIQCQVDSQVTMMFWYRQQPGQSLTLIATANQGSEATYESGFVIDKFPISRPNLTFSTLTVSNMSPEDSSIYLCSVEAPPRGAQYFGPGTRLLVL.

The chain links TRBV27 to TRBJ1-5; 12 bases fit TRBD1. Germline lookup yields CDR1 MNHEY and CDR2 SMNVEV (reference sequence). This CDR3 has 18 amino acids. V was pared by 5 bases and J by 4 bases, with 12 bases of the junction left unmatched. This CDR3 is CASSQRGQGAKGNQPQHF. The CDR3 bases are TGTGCCAGCAGTCAGCGGGGACAGGGGGCGAAAGGGAATCAGCCCCAGCATTTT.

V is TRBV7-8 and J is TRBJ2-2, with TRBD2 matching 11 bases. Trimming removed 5 bases from V and 6 bases from J; junction bases left unmatched: 8. CDR1 and CDR2 (germline): SGHVS, FQNEAQ. The CDR3 spans 16 residues. The CDR3 DNA is TGTGCCAGCAGCCTATGGGGACTAGCGGAGTCCGGGGAGCTGTTTTTT. Translation: CASSLWGLAESGELFF.

This clone has a handful of counts. This chain's CDR3 is CASSQKSGNTGELFF. DNA of the CDR3: TGCGCCAGCAGCCAGAAAAGCGGGAACACCGGGGAGCTGTTTTTT. The chain employs TRBV4-1 and TRBJ2-2; possibly TRBD2 for D (5 bases). From germline, CDR1 is MGHRA and CDR2 YSYEKL. V lost 3 bases to trimming and J lost 1 base, with 9 bases between them. This CDR3 has 15 residues.

In DNA form, the CDR3 reads TGTGCCAGCGGTCCCCGGGAGGCCTTCTACGAGCAGTACTTC. It translates to CASGPREAFYEQYF. The chain has TRBV7-9 and TRBJ2-7; 7 bases are shared with TRBD2. From germline, CDR1 is SEHNR and CDR2 FQNEAQ (reference sequence). Trimming at V came to 8 bases and at J to 3 bases, leaving 10 bases not matched to a gene. CDR3 size: 14 residues.

The V call is TRBV2, the J call TRBJ2-1, with D perhaps TRBD1 (6 bases). The CDR3 has 15 residues. Per the germline V gene, CDR1 is SNHLY and CDR2 is FYNNEI. The V end was cut by 3 bases, the J end by 4 bases, with 13 bases between. The CDR3: CASSDRDTRYNEQFF. The CDR3 DNA reads TGTGCCAGCAGTGACCGGGACACAAGATACAATGAGCAGTTCTTC.

The gene calls are TRBV29-1 and TRBJ2-6; D not certain. The CDR3 has 15 residues. V was trimmed by 0 bases and J by 2 bases, leaving 8 bases between them. Per the germline V gene, CDR1 is SQVTM and CDR2 is ANQGSEA. This CDR3 is CSVEDTSPGANVLTF. The DNA of the CDR3 is TGCAGCGTTGAAGATACGAGCCCTGGGGCCAACGTCCTGACTTTC.

This clone has only one observation. The V call is TRBV7-9, the J call TRBJ2-6; maybe TRBD2 (6 bases). Trimming left V 5 bases short and J 0 bases short, with 8 bases between. CDR3 length equals 15 residues. CDR1 and CDR2 (germline): SEHNR, FQNEAQ (reference sequence). The CDR3 here is CASSRGNSGANVLTF. In DNA form, the CDR3 reads TGTGCCAGCAGCCGGGGGAACTCTGGGGCCAACGTCCTGACTTTC. The full variable domain, completed using reference TRBV7-9 and TRBJ2-6, is DTGVSQNPRHKITKRGQNVTFRCDPISEHNRLYWYRQTLGQGPEFLTYFQNEAQLEKSRLLSDRFSAERPKGSFSTLEIQRTEQGDSAMYLCASSRGNSGANVLTFGAGSRLTVL.

Ten or more counts support this clone. The rearrangement links TRBV4-2 to TRBJ2-1; 8 positions match TRBD2. Trimming at V came to 2 bases and at J to 5 bases, leaving 8 bases not matched to a gene. This CDR3 is 16 amino acids long. Germline V gene sequence: CDR1 LGHNA, CDR2 YNFKEQ. CDR3 sequence reads: CASSQPRGRGDNEQFF. The CDR3 DNA reads as TGTGCCAGCAGCCAACCCCGTGGGCGGGGGGACAATGAGCAGTTCTTC.

To note about this clone: Additional DNA sequences in this sample encode the identical CDR3. In nucleotides, the CDR3 is TGCGCCAGCAGCTTGGGACTAGCGGACACCGGGGAGCTGTTTTTT. This translates into CASSLGLADTGELFF. V usage is TRBV5-1 and J usage is TRBJ2-2; 9 nucleotides line up with TRBD2. The CDR3 loop spans 15 amino acids. The junction had 0 bases not matched to a gene; V was cut back by 0 bases and J by 3 bases. Looked up from germline, CDR1 is SGHRS and CDR2 is YFSETQ.

This clone has only a few counts. The gene calls are TRBV29-1 and TRBJ2-5; no clear D gene. Trimming shortened V by 0 bases and J by 5 bases, and 7 bases separated the two germline ends. This CDR3 comprises 12 residues. The germline gives CDR1 SQVTM, CDR2 ANQGSEA. CDR3 sequence: CSVEESMETQYF. CDR3 DNA sequence: TGCAGCGTTGAAGAGAGTATGGAGACCCAGTACTTC.

This clone turned up a few times. At one end, the junction sequence differs from germline, possibly due to a read error. The rearrangement joins TRBV7-7 to TRBJ2-5; D gene uncertain. The CDR3 has 13 amino acids. Germline V gene lookup returns CDR1 SSHAT and CDR2 FNYEAQ (reference sequence). CDR3 protein: CASSFLRQETQYF. The CDR3 nucleotides are TGTGCTAGCAGCTTTTTGCGGCAAGAGACCCAGTACTTC.

This clone was recorded a few times. The rearrangement uses TRBV29-1 and TRBJ1-1; D ambiguous. V lost 4 bases to trimming and J lost 7 bases, with 4 bases between them. This CDR3 contains 9 residues. CDR1 is SQVTM, CDR2 ANQGSEA, per germline. CDR3 DNA sequence: TGCAGCGTTGCGGATGAAGCTTTCTTT. It yields the protein CSVADEAFF.

V usage is TRBV30 and J usage is TRBJ1-5; D is uncertain. The germline V gene has CDR1 GTSNPN and CDR2 SVGIG (reference sequence). V dropped 3 bases and J dropped 3 bases, with 12 bases sitting between them. The CDR3 has 14 residues. The CDR3 sequence: CAWRGGNPNQPQHF. Here the CDR3 DNA reads TGTGCCTGGAGAGGCGGGAACCCCAATCAGCCCCAGCATTTT.

The V call is TRBV6-6, the J call TRBJ2-7, with TRBD1 matching over 10 bases. The CDR3 covers 14 residues. CDR1 and CDR2 (germline): MNHNY, SVGAGI (reference sequence). The trim removed 5 bases at V and 5 bases at J, leaving 6 bases unmatched. This chain's CDR3 is CASSDVTGGNEQYF. CDR3 sequence (DNA): TGTGCCAGCAGTGATGTGACAGGGGGCAACGAGCAGTACTTC.

The rearrangement links TRBV18 to TRBJ2-3; D is undetermined. The CDR3 has 13 residues. The V gene lost 0 bases and the J gene lost 4 bases, with 5 bases spanning the gap. From germline, CDR1 is KGHSH and CDR2 LQKENI. The CDR3 region is CASSPPGSDTQYF. CDR3 coding DNA: TGTGCCAGCTCACCACCGGGTTCAGATACGCAGTATTTT.